A single sample is the source of the 6 T cell receptor beta chains below, sequenced in a study of shared clonotypes between healthy human individuals. Profiling relied on immunoSEQ multiplex PCR, and the TCRdb table lists in-frame clones only, not all of them. Of roughly 2.1 million clones in the sample, about 93% are singletons; the top ten hold more than 1.5%. Only CD45RO-negative cells positively selected for CCR7 counted as naive CD8 cells, so terminally differentiated effector memory CD45RA+ cells were excluded. Sequencing was done on a sample of naive CD8+ T cells from PBMCs. The receptor source for this set is a man aged 18 to 29 in good health. Some clones in this sample may be carry-over from other donors' samples.

The chain has TRBV10-1 and TRBJ2-1; no definite D call. Germline V gene data show CDR1 as WNHNN and CDR2 as SYGVQD (reference sequence). The V gene lost 3 bases and the J gene lost 6 bases, with 6 bases spanning the gap. The CDR3 is 12 amino acids. CDR3 nucleotides: TGCGCCAGCAGTGATTTTTCCAATGAGCAGTTCTTC. Residues: CASSDFSNEQFF.

The chain has TRBV5-1 and TRBJ1-1; weak D call: TRBD1 (5 bases). The germline V gene has CDR1 SGHRS and CDR2 YFSETQ. With 2 bases removed from V and 1 base from J, the gap between germline ends came to 15 bases. This CDR3 is built from 16 residues. The CDR3 reads CASSLLRRDGNTEAFF. As DNA, the CDR3 is TGCGCCAGCAGCTTACTCCGACGGGACGGGAACACTGAAGCTTTCTTT.

The CDR3 protein is CASSLTGASAGELFF. Here the CDR3 DNA reads TGTGCCAGCAGCTTAACGGGGGCGAGCGCCGGGGAGCTGTTTTTT. The chain employs TRBV7-9 and TRBJ2-2; D is tentatively TRBD1 or TRBD2 (6 bases each). CDR1 and CDR2 (germline): SEHNR, FQNEAQ (reference sequence). V was clipped by 2 bases and J by 6 bases, with 13 bases between them. This CDR3 has 15 amino acids. The entire variable domain, with the rest obtained from reference TRBV7-9 and TRBJ2-2, is as follows: DTGVSQNPRHKITKRGQNVTFRCDPISEHNRLYWYRQTLGQGPEFLTYFQNEAQLEKSRLLSDRFSAERPKGSFSTLEIQRTEQGDSAMYLCASSLTGASAGELFFGEGSRLTVL.

The chain combines TRBV13 with TRBJ2-7; 7 bases are a match to TRBD2. Unmatched junction bases numbered 6, after V lost 5 bases and J lost 2 bases. This CDR3 has 14 residues. The germline V gene encodes CDR1 PRHDT and CDR2 FYEKMQ (reference sequence). CDR3: CASSRLAETYEQYF. The CDR3 region has the DNA TGTGCCAGCAGCCGGCTAGCGGAAACCTACGAGCAGTACTTC.

J is TRBJ2-7 and V is TRBV27; possible D gene TRBD1, 6 bases. The CDR3 is 14 residues long. The ends were cut back, 2 bases at V and 3 bases at J, with 11 bases in the middle. Germline assignment: CDR1 MNHEY and CDR2 SMNVEV (reference sequence). This chain's CDR3 is CASSLTTGYYEQYF. CDR3 coding DNA: TGTGCCAGCAGTTTAACGACAGGCTACTACGAGCAGTACTTC.

The J gene is TRBJ2-5, the V gene TRBV28; D possibly corresponds to TRBD2 (7 bases). Trimming took 6 bases from V and 13 from J, leaving 24 bases between them. Germline V gene lookup returns CDR1 MDHEN and CDR2 SYDVKM. The CDR3 spans 14 residues. This CDR3 reads CASRPTTSATGRYF. The CDR3 bases are TGTGCCAGCAGGCCGACAACTAGCGCGACAGGCAGGTACTTC.